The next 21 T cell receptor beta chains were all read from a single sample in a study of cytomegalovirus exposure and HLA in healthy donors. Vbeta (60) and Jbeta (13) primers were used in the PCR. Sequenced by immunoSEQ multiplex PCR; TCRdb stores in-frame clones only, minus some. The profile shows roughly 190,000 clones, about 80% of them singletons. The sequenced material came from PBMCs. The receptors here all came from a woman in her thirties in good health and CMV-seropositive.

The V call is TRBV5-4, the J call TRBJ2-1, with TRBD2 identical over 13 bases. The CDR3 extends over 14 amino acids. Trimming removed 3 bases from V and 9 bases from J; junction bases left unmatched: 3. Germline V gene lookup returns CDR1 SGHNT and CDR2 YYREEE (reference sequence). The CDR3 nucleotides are TGTGCCAGCAGCTCCGGACTAGCGGGAGCTGAGCAGTTCTTC. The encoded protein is CASSSGLAGAEQFF.

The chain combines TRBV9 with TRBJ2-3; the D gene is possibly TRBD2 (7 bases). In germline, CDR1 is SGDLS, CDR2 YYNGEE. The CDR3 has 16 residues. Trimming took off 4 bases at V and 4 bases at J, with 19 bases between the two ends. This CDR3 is CASSYLRGGGADTQYF. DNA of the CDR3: TGTGCCAGCAGCTATCTTCGGGGCGGGGGCGCAGATACGCAGTATTTT.

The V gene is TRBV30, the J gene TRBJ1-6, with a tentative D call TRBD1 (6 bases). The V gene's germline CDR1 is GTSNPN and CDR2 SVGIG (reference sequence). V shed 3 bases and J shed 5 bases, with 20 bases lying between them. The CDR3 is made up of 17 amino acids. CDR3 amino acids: CAWSRGTGTGHNSPLHF. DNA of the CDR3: TGTGCCTGGAGCCGCGGCACAGGGACCGGCCATAATTCACCCCTCCACTTT. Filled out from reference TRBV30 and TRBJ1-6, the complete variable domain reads SQTIHQWPATLVQPVGSPLSLECTVEGTSNPNLYWYRQAAGRGLQLLFYSVGIGQISSEVPQNLSASRPQDRQFILSSKKLLLSDSGFYLCAWSRGTGTGHNSPLHFGNGTRLTVT.

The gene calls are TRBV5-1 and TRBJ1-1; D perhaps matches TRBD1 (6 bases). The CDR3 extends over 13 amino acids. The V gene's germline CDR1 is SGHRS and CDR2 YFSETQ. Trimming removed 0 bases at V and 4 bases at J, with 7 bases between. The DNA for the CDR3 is TGCGCCAGCAGCTTGGTCAGGGGCACTGAAGCTTTCTTT. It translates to CASSLVRGTEAFF.

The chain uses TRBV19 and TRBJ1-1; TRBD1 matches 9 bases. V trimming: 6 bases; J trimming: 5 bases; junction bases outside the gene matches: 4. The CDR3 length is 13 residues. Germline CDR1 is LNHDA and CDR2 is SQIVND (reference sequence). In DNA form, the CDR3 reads TGTGCCAGTAGCGGGACAGGGATAACTGAAGCTTTCTTT. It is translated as CASSGTGITEAFF.

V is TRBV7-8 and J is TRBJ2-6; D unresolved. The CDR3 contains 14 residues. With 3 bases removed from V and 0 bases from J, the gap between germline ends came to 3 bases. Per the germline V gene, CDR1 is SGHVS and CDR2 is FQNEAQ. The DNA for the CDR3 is TGTGCCAGCAGCTTTTACTCTGGGGCCAACGTCCTGACTTTC. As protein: CASSFYSGANVLTF.

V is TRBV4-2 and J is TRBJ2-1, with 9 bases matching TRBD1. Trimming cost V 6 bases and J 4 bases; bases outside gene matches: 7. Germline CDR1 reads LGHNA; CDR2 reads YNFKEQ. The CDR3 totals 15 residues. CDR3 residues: CASSSGTGLYNEQFF. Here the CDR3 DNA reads TGTGCCAGCAGTTCCGGGACAGGGCTATACAATGAGCAGTTCTTC.

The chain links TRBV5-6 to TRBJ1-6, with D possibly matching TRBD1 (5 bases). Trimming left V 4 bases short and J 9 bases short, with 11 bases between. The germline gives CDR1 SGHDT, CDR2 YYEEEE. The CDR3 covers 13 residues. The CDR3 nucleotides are TGTGCCAGCAGCCCCAGGAGGGGTTCACCCCTCCACTTT. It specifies CASSPRRGSPLHF.

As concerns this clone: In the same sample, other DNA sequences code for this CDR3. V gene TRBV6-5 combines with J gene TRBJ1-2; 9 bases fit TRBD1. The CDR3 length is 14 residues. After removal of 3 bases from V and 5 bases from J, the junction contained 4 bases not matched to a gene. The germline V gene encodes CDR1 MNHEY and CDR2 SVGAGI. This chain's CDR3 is CASSYTGGGYGYTF. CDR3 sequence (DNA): TGTGCCAGCAGTTATACAGGGGGCGGTTATGGCTACACCTTC.

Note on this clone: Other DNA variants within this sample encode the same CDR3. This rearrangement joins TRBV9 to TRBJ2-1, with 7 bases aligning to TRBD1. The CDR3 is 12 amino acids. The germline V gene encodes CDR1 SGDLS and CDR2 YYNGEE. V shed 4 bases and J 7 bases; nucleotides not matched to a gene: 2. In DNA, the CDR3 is TGTGCCAGCAGCCCAGGGGGAAATGAGCAGTTCTTC. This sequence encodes CASSPGGNEQFF.

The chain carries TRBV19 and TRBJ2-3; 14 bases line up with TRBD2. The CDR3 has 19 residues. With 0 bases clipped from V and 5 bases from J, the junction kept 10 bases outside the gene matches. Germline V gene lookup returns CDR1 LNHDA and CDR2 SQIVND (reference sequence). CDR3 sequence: CASSIEGLAGALTGDTQYF. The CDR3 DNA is TGTGCCAGTAGTATAGAGGGACTAGCGGGGGCCCTAACGGGAGATACGCAGTATTTT.

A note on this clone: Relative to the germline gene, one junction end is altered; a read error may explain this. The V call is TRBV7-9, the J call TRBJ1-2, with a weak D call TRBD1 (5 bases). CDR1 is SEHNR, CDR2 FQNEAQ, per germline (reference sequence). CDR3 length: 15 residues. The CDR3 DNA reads TGTTCCAGCAGCTCCGCCGGGACTTTGGGCTATGGCTACACCTTC. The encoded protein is CSSSSAGTLGYGYTF.

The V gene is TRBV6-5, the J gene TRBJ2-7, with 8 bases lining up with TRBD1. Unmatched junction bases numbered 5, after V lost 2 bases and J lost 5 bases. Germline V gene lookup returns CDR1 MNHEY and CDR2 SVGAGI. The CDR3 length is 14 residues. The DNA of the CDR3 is TGTGCCAGCAGTTACCTGGGACAGGCGAACGAGCAGTACTTC. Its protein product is CASSYLGQANEQYF.

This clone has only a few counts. In DNA form, the CDR3 reads TGTGCCAGCTCATCGTTGCAAGCGGGCGGGGAGCTGTTTTTT. Protein: CASSSLQAGGELFF. This chain links TRBV18 with TRBJ2-2; a weak D match, TRBD2 (6 bases). The CDR3 covers 14 residues. CDR1 is KGHSH, CDR2 LQKENI, per germline. Trimming left V 5 bases short and J 7 bases short, with 14 bases between.

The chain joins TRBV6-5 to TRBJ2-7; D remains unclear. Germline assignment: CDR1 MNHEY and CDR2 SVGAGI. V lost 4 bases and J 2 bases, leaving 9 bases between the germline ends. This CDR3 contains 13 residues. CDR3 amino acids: CASSSTLAYEQYF. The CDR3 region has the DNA TGTGCCAGCAGTTCGACACTTGCCTACGAGCAGTACTTC.

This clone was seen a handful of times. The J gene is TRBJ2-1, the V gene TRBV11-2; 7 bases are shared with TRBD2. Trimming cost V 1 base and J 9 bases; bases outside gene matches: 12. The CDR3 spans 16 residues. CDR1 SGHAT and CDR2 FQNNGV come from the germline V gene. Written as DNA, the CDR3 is TGTGCCAGCAGCTTAGCCGGGAGGCGTTTGTGGAGTGAGCAGTTCTTC. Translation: CASSLAGRRLWSEQFF.

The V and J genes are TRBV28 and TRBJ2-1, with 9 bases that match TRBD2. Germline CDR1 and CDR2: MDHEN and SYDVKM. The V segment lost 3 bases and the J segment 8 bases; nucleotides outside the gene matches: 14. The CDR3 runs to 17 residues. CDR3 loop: CASSLARLAAPRDEQFF. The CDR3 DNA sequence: TGTGCCAGCAGTTTGGCTCGACTAGCGGCCCCCCGGGATGAGCAGTTCTTC. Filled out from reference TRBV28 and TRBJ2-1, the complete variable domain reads DVKVTQSSRYLVKRTGEKVFLECVQDMDHENMFWYRQDPGLGLRLIYFSYDVKMKEKGDIPEGYSVSREKKERFSLILESASTNQTSMYLCASSLARLAAPRDEQFFGPGTRLTVL.

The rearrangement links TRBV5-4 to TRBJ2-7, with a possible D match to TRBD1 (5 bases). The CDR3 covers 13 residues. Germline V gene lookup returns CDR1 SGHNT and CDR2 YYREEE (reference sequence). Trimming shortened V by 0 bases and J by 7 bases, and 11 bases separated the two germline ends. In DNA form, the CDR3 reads TGTGCCAGCAGCTTGGATAGCAGGGTTGAGCAGTACTTC. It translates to CASSLDSRVEQYF.

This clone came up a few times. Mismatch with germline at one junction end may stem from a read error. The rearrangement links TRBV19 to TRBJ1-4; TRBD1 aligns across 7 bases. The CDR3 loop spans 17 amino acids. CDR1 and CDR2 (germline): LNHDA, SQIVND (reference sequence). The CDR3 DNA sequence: TGTGCCAGTAGTATCCGGACAGGCCTTCGGAGGGGTGAAAAACTGTCTTTT. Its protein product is CASSIRTGLRRGEKLSF.

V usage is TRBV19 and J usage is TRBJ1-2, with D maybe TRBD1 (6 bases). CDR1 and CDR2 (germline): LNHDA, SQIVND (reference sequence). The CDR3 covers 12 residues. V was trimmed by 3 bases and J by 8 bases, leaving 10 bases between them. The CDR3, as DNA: TGTGCCAGTAGTATGAGTCAGGGGGGCTACACCTTC. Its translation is CASSMSQGGYTF. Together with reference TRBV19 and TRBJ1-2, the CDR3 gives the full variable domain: DGGITQSPKYLFRKEGQNVTLSCEQNLNHDAMYWYRQDPGQGLRLIYYSQIVNDFQKGDIAEGYSVSREKKESFPLTVTSAQKNPTAFYLCASSMSQGGYTFGSGTRLTVV.

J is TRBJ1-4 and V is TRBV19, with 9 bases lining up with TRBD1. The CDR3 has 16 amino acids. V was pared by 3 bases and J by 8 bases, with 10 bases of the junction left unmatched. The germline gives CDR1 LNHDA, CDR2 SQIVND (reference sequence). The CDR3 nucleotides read TGTGCCAGTAGTATCACAGGGGGCGCGGCGGGAGAAAAACTGTTTTTT. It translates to CASSITGGAAGEKLFF.